This TCR beta chain derives from a study of cytomegalovirus exposure and HLA in healthy donors. The PCR contained 60 Vbeta and 13 Jbeta primers. The data were produced by immunoSEQ multiplex PCR, yet TCRdb's version contains in-frame clones alone and is incomplete. The repertoire consists of about 190,000 clones, with 80% occurring once and the leading ten covering 0.6% to 0.7%. The sequenced material came from PBMCs. The receptor's source is a boy under 18 in good health and CMV-seronegative.

The chain's CDR3 is CSAPTSSEQYF. CDR3 bases: TGCAGTGCCCCGACTAGTAGCGAGCAGTACTTC. This chain joins TRBV20-1 and TRBJ2-7; maybe TRBD2 (6 bases). Germline-derived CDR1 and CDR2 are DFQATT and SNEGSKA (reference sequence). Trimming removed 6 bases from V and 6 bases from J, with 12 bases in between. The CDR3 loop spans 11 amino acids.